The next 29 T cell receptor beta chains were all read from a single sample in a study of PD-1 blockade in classical Hodgkin lymphoma. Time point meaning: cycle 4 day 1 (C4D1), after six to seven weeks of nivolumab. All patients experienced relapse after autologous stem cell transplantation, and brentuximab vedotin exposure was variable. The CD8+ T cells came from thawed PBMCs through magnetic negative selection. TCRdb keeps only in-frame clones here, not all; method: immunoSEQ multiplex PCR. The sample has roughly 20,000 clones, approximately 90% seen once. The sample here was CD8+ T cells from blood, taken before the fourth cycle of nivolumab. All receptors come from a human donor with classical Hodgkin lymphoma.

This clone was counted once. The J gene is TRBJ2-7, the V gene TRBV5-5; the D gene could be TRBD1 or TRBD2 (5 bases each). With 1 base removed from V and 2 bases from J, the gap between germline ends came to 13 bases. The CDR3 is 15 residues long. The germline CDR1 and CDR2 sequences are SGHKS and YYEKEE (reference sequence). CDR3 DNA: TGTGCCAGCAGCTTGATGAGGGGAACGGCCTACGAGCAGTACTTC. Translated: CASSLMRGTAYEQYF.

V and J are TRBV28 and TRBJ1-1; unclear D gene. The germline CDR1 and CDR2 sequences are MDHEN and SYDVKM. The V gene lost 4 bases and the J gene lost 1 base, with 13 bases spanning the gap. The CDR3 is 15 amino acids. CDR3 nucleotide sequence: TGTGCCAGCAGTTACTATGGAGGGCCGAACACTGAAGCTTTCTTT. This codes for CASSYYGGPNTEAFF.

The chain employs TRBV25-1 and TRBJ2-1; TRBD2 matches at 7 bases. Germline CDR1 MGHDK, CDR2 SYGVNS. The J segment lost 10 bases and the V segment lost 7 bases, leaving 10 bases of the junction unmatched. This CDR3 is built from 13 residues. The CDR3 sequence is CASKEGRVEEQFF. In DNA, the CDR3 is TGTGCCAGCAAGGAGGGGAGGGTCGAGGAGCAGTTCTTC.

The V and J genes are TRBV7-9 and TRBJ2-1; 10 nucleotides align to TRBD1. CDR3 size: 15 residues. J was trimmed by 9 bases and V by 1 base; bases with no gene match: 6. Germline V lookup: CDR1 SEHNR, CDR2 FQNEAQ (reference sequence). The CDR3 DNA follows: TGTGCCAGCAGCTTAGTCGGGACAGGGGCCACTGAGCAGTTCTTC. It specifies CASSLVGTGATEQFF.

V and J are TRBV15 and TRBJ1-3; 11 bases agree with TRBD1. The ends lost 5 bases at V and 1 base at J; junction bases unmatched: 4. CDR3 length: 16 amino acids. Germline CDR1 reads LNHNV; CDR2 reads YYDKDF (reference sequence). The DNA of the CDR3 is TGTGCCACCAGCCGCGGACAGGGGGCTTCTGGAAACACCATATATTTT. It specifies CATSRGQGASGNTIYF.

The chain recombines TRBV7-9 with TRBJ1-5; 8 bases are a match to TRBD1. CDR1 is SEHNR and CDR2 is FQNEAQ in the germline V gene (reference sequence). V lost 5 bases and J lost 4; bases outside the gene matches: 7. CDR3 length: 15 residues. The DNA of the CDR3 is TGTGCCAGCAGCCAGGGACAGGCCGGGAATCAGCCCCAGCATTTT. This gives the protein CASSQGQAGNQPQHF.

The rearrangement joins TRBV19 to TRBJ2-7; D possibly corresponds to TRBD2 (5 bases). The CDR3 is made up of 15 amino acids. Looked up from germline, CDR1 is LNHDA and CDR2 is SQIVND (reference sequence). Trimming cost V 4 bases and J 2 bases, with 15 bases left between them. The CDR3 coding sequence is TGTGCCAGTAGTACTGCTAGCTCCCCGACCTACGAGCAGTACTTC. This sequence encodes CASSTASSPTYEQYF.

A few counts support this clone. This sequence joins TRBV27 and TRBJ1-1; weak D call: TRBD1 (6 bases). Germline CDR1 and CDR2: MNHEY and SMNVEV (reference sequence). The ends were cut back, 3 bases at V and 9 bases at J, with 20 bases in the middle. This CDR3 has 15 residues. The CDR3 sequence: CASSFSSSGAVKAFF. CDR3 DNA: TGTGCCAGCAGTTTCTCCTCCTCGGGGGCCGTGAAAGCTTTCTTT.

This clone was counted between two and nine times. The chain is built from TRBV7-9 and TRBJ1-2; no firm D call. V was cut by 1 base and J by 0 bases, with 6 bases left in between. The V gene's germline CDR1 is SEHNR and CDR2 FQNEAQ (reference sequence). CDR3 length: 14 amino acids. The CDR3 nucleotides read TGTGCCAGCAGCTTAGAGGCTCCTAACTATGGCTACACCTTC. Translation: CASSLEAPNYGYTF.

The chain couples TRBV27 to TRBJ2-7; 14 bases are a match to TRBD2. J gave up 6 bases and V 5 bases, and 6 bases lay outside the gene matches. Germline V CDR1 and CDR2: MNHEY, SMNVEV (reference sequence). This CDR3 spans 15 amino acids. CDR3 sequence (DNA): TGTGCCAGCAGTCCCCACGGACTAGCGGGAGGCGAGCAGTACTTC. This encodes CASSPHGLAGGEQYF.

The chain is built from TRBV30 and TRBJ2-3; 10 nucleotides agree with TRBD1. The CDR3 length is 12 residues. After removal of 5 bases from V and 4 bases from J, the junction contained 0 bases not matched to a gene. Germline V gene data show CDR1 as GTSNPN and CDR2 as SVGIG (reference sequence). CDR3 loop: CAWGTGADTQYF. The DNA of the CDR3 is TGTGCCTGGGGGACAGGGGCAGATACGCAGTATTTT.

This chain uses TRBV2 with TRBJ2-5; TRBD2 is a possible D gene (5 bases). Per the germline V gene, CDR1 is SNHLY and CDR2 is FYNNEI. The length of the CDR3 is 12 residues. The germline V and J ends were trimmed by 8 bases and 5 bases, with 12 bases remaining between them. In nucleotides, the CDR3 is TGTGCCAGCTATCGAGGCGGGGAGACCCAGTACTTC. Protein product: CASYRGGETQYF.

The chain combines TRBV7-2 with TRBJ2-1; D possibly corresponds to TRBD2 (5 bases). CDR1 is SGHTA and CDR2 is FQGNSA in the germline V gene. V gave up 1 base and J gave up 13 bases, with 8 bases separating them. This CDR3 contains 11 residues. The chain's CDR3 is CASSLGGVQFF. The CDR3 region has the DNA TGTGCCAGCAGCTTAGGGGGAGTTCAGTTCTTC.

Here the CDR3 DNA reads TGTGCCATCAGTGGGTCAGGGTGGGATTCCTCAGAGACCCAGTACTTC. Amino acids: CAISGSGWDSSETQYF. The chain uses TRBV10-3 and TRBJ2-5; maybe TRBD1 (5 bases). The length of the CDR3 is 16 residues. CDR1 and CDR2 from the germline V gene are ENHRY and SYGVKD. V was pared by 4 bases and J by 4 bases, with 19 bases between.

This chain links TRBV27 with TRBJ1-1; D gene ambiguous. Germline-derived CDR1 and CDR2 are MNHEY and SMNVEV (reference sequence). There are 15 residues in the CDR3. Trimming pared 3 bases from V and 4 bases from J, leaving 15 bases between. The CDR3 DNA reads as TGTGCCAGCAGTTTCACAACCGAGCCGGGCACTGAAGCTTTCTTT. Translated: CASSFTTEPGTEAFF.

This clone was seen once. The CDR3 here is CASSRGDEQYF. The CDR3 DNA follows: TGCGCCAGCAGCAGGGGGGACGAGCAGTACTTC. This chain joins TRBV4-1 and TRBJ2-7; D may match TRBD1 or TRBD2 (6 bases each). From germline, CDR1 is MGHRA and CDR2 YSYEKL. The V end was cut by 5 bases, the J end by 5 bases, with 7 bases between. The CDR3 has 11 amino acids.

The count of this clone is one. The chain carries TRBV30 and TRBJ1-2; no clear D gene. The germline gives CDR1 GTSNPN, CDR2 SVGIG (reference sequence). This CDR3 contains 13 residues. V lost 2 bases and J lost 6, with 13 bases in between. This CDR3 reads CAWSTLEVDGYTF. CDR3 coding DNA: TGTGCCTGGAGTACGCTTGAAGTGGATGGCTACACCTTC.

The chain has TRBV11-2 and TRBJ1-1; possible D gene TRBD1, 5 bases. The length of the CDR3 is 15 residues. Germline loops: CDR1 SGHAT, CDR2 FQNNGV. V was cut by 4 bases and J by 3 bases, with 15 bases left in between. This CDR3 is CASSSILGEYTEAFF. The CDR3 DNA reads TGTGCCAGCAGCTCTATACTGGGGGAATACACTGAAGCTTTCTTT.

V and J are TRBV7-9 and TRBJ2-4; 8 positions match TRBD1. The length of the CDR3 is 17 residues. After removal of 6 bases from V and 0 bases from J, the junction contained 10 bases not matched to a gene. CDR1 is SEHNR, CDR2 FQNEAQ, per germline (reference sequence). The CDR3 DNA reads TGTGCCAGCAGTTCCGGACAGGGAAAGATAGCCAAAAACATTCAGTACTTC. Encoded protein: CASSSGQGKIAKNIQYF.

This rearrangement joins TRBV7-8 to TRBJ2-7; D unclear. The V gene's germline CDR1 is SGHVS and CDR2 FQNEAQ. V shed 0 bases and J shed 4 bases, with 10 bases lying between them. There are 14 residues in the CDR3. The CDR3 region has the DNA TGTGCCAGCAGCTTAGCCTCGTTGGCTTACGAGCAGTACTTC. The encoded protein is CASSLASLAYEQYF.

This rearrangement joins TRBV28 to TRBJ2-7; D is perhaps TRBD2 (5 bases). The CDR3 has 13 amino acids. Trimming left V 1 base short and J 7 bases short, with 11 bases between. Germline V gives CDR1 MDHEN, CDR2 SYDVKM. The CDR3 protein is CASSLLARREQYF. CDR3 in DNA: TGTGCCAGCAGTTTATTAGCGCGGAGGGAGCAGTACTTC.

The chain recombines TRBV4-1 with TRBJ2-7, with TRBD1 matching over 7 bases. The trim removed 2 bases at V and 6 bases at J, leaving 7 bases unmatched. Germline CDR1 is MGHRA and CDR2 is YSYEKL. The CDR3 is made up of 14 amino acids. The CDR3: CASSQLHRGFEQYF. CDR3 nucleotides: TGCGCCAGCAGCCAACTCCACAGGGGTTTCGAGCAGTACTTC.

The V gene is TRBV5-4, the J gene TRBJ2-7; D remains unclear. The germline gives CDR1 SGHNT, CDR2 YYREEE (reference sequence). CDR3 size: 16 residues. V was pared by 1 base and J by 0 bases, with 14 bases between. The CDR3 coding sequence is TGTGCCAGCAGCTTGCCTTGGTGGGATGACTCCTACGAGCAGTACTTC. The encoded protein is CASSLPWWDDSYEQYF. Full variable domain (rest looked up from reference TRBV5-4 and TRBJ2-7): ETGVTQSPTHLIKTRGQQVTLRCSSQSGHNTVSWYQQALGQGPQFIFQYYREEENGRGNFPPRFSGLQFPNYSSELNVNALELDDSALYLCASSLPWWDDSYEQYFGPGTRLTVT.

The genes are TRBV7-9 and TRBJ2-7, with D tentatively TRBD1 (5 bases). CDR3 length equals 14 residues. The V end lost 2 bases, the J end lost 2 bases, and 10 bases lay between the germline ends. Germline V gene data show CDR1 as SEHNR and CDR2 as FQNEAQ (reference sequence). The CDR3 nucleotides are TGTGCCAGCAGCTTAAGCACAGGCCCCTACGAGCAGTACTTC. Its translation: CASSLSTGPYEQYF. The variable domain in full, with the rest retrieved from reference TRBV7-9 and TRBJ2-7, is DTGVSQNPRHKITKRGQNVTFRCDPISEHNRLYWYRQTLGQGPEFLTYFQNEAQLEKSRLLSDRFSAERPKGSFSTLEIQRTEQGDSAMYLCASSLSTGPYEQYFGPGTRLTVT.

Only one count was recorded for this clone. The chain uses TRBV25-1 and TRBJ2-1; TRBD2 aligns across 12 bases. Trimming at V came to 7 bases and at J to 4 bases, leaving 14 bases not matched to a gene. CDR1 and CDR2 from the germline V gene are MGHDK and SYGVNS. The CDR3 consists of 18 residues. The CDR3 coding sequence is TGTGCCAGCACCAAGACAAAAACTGGACTAGCGGGATACAATGAGCAGTTCTTC. Translating gives CASTKTKTGLAGYNEQFF.

The J gene is TRBJ2-1, the V gene TRBV11-2; D is unresolved. The CDR3 covers 13 residues. From germline, CDR1 is SGHAT and CDR2 FQNNGV. V was pared by 7 bases and J by 8 bases, with 15 bases between. The CDR3 DNA is TGTGCCAGCATTGGGCTAGGTCACGATGAGCAGTTCTTC. Translation: CASIGLGHDEQFF.

The chain employs TRBV6-1 and TRBJ2-7; TRBD2 matches at 7 bases. V was clipped by 2 bases and J by 6 bases; unmatched bases: 7. The CDR3 runs to 14 residues. Germline V gene data show CDR1 as MNHNS and CDR2 as SASEGT. The CDR3 DNA reads TGTGCCAGCAGTGAATGGGGTGCGGGAGCCGAGCAGTACTTC. Its translation is CASSEWGAGAEQYF.

This sequence joins TRBV29-1 and TRBJ1-1, with 7 positions matching TRBD1. V lost 8 bases and J lost 1; bases outside the gene matches: 7. This CDR3 has 13 residues. Germline assignment: CDR1 SQVTM and CDR2 ANQGSEA. CDR3 in DNA: TGCAGCATACGGACAGGAAGGAACACTGAAGCTTTCTTT. It is translated as CSIRTGRNTEAFF.

The genes are TRBV7-9 and TRBJ2-1; 9 nucleotides line up with TRBD2. Germline trimming cut 5 bases from V and 4 bases from J; bases unmatched to any gene: 12. Germline V gene sequence: CDR1 SEHNR, CDR2 FQNEAQ (reference sequence). The CDR3 sequence is 17 residues long. In DNA, the CDR3 is TGTGCCAGCAGCCCCCGCGGCGGGAGGGCCGGTTACAATGAGCAGTTCTTC. Translated: CASSPRGGRAGYNEQFF.